This TCR beta chain was found in a study of blood T cell repertoires in COVID-19. About the research overall: From the United States, Italy and Spain came samples of acute and convalescent COVID-19. In each case, the material was cDNA or gDNA derived from T cells, B-cell-depleted T cells, or PBMCs.

The germline V gene encodes CDR1 SGDLS and CDR2 YYNGEE. This CDR3 has 15 amino acids. The V and J ends lost 1 base and 0 bases respectively, with 9 bases between them. Recruited during active infection, patients (from Seattle) were subsequently followed longitudinally. In the authors' workflow: Amplified reference gene primers provided the basis for estimating nucleated cell counts. Repertoires were generated with immunoSEQ multiplex PCR, while TCRdb's copy carries only in-frame clones and drops some. D and trimming were read from the DNA, whereas the V and J calls and clone size are those reported in that table. The sample shows around 150,000 clones, about nine tenths of them seen only once.

The sample was peripheral blood. The origin of this receptor is a man aged 25 to 40 with COVID-19, enrolled during active disease. V gene TRBV9 combines with J gene TRBJ2-3; D possibly corresponds to TRBD1 (6 bases). CDR3 DNA: TGTGCCAGCAGCGTAAGGCAGGGGAGCACAGATACGCAGTATTTT. This codes for CASSVRQGSTDTQYF. The variable domain in full, with the rest retrieved from reference TRBV9 and TRBJ2-3, is DSGVTQTPKHLITATGQRVTLRCSPRSGDLSVYWYQQSLDQGLQFLIQYYNGEERAKGNILERFSAQQFPDLHSELNLSSLELGDSALYFCASSVRQGSTDTQYFGPGTRLTVL.